Below, 25 T cell receptor beta chains from the same sample are listed, as sequenced in a study of beta chain features in type 1 diabetes. Study-level points and caveats: Across all four CD4+ subsets, people with type 1 diabetes showed modestly shorter TCRB CDR3s.

For these receptors, no antigen is known. Every isolated RNA sample was fully reverse transcribed, so sequencing captured expressed TCRB transcripts. Profiling relied on immunoSEQ multiplex PCR, and the TCRdb table lists in-frame clones only, not all of them. The data hold more than 250,000 clones, with 20% observed a single time. Sequenced input: naive CD4+ T cells from blood. The receptors originated from a woman in her thirties or forties with type 1 diabetes.

This clone was observed a handful of times. V usage is TRBV28 and J usage is TRBJ1-5, with 9 bases matching TRBD1. The J segment lost 6 bases and the V segment lost 2 bases, leaving 5 bases of the junction unmatched. The CDR3 length is 15 residues. CDR1 is MDHEN and CDR2 is SYDVKM in the germline V gene. The CDR3 region has the DNA TGTGCCAGCAGTTTAGGGGACAGGGACGTTCAGCCCCAGCATTTT. Its protein is CASSLGDRDVQPQHF.

This clone was seen a few times. The chain couples TRBV9 to TRBJ2-6; 7 bases line up with TRBD1. V was pared by 0 bases and J by 4 bases, with 7 bases of the junction left unmatched. The germline gives CDR1 SGDLS, CDR2 YYNGEE. The CDR3 runs to 17 residues. The CDR3 protein is CASSVGEGAAGANVLTF. For the CDR3, the DNA is TGTGCCAGCAGCGTAGGCGAGGGGGCCGCGGGGGCCAACGTCCTGACTTTC.

The V and J genes are TRBV6-1 and TRBJ1-2; tentative D call: TRBD1 (5 bases). The CDR3 totals 13 residues. CDR1 is MNHNS and CDR2 is SASEGT in the germline V gene. The germline V and J ends were trimmed by 1 base and 8 bases, with 11 bases remaining between them. CDR3 DNA sequence: TGTGCCAGCAGTGAAGTAACAGGTCTAGGCTACACCTTC. It specifies CASSEVTGLGYTF.

This clone was seen a few times. One end of the junction is discordant with germline, which a read error may explain. The chain employs TRBV7-2 and TRBJ2-1, with 12 bases aligning to TRBD2. Per the germline V gene, CDR1 is SGHTA and CDR2 is FQGNSA. This CDR3 has 14 residues. The CDR3 DNA sequence: TGTGCCAGCAGCCTAGCGGGAGGGCTGAATGAGCAGTTCTTC. This codes for CASSLAGGLNEQFF.

V gene TRBV29-1 combines with J gene TRBJ2-3; TRBD1 agrees at 7 bases. This CDR3 comprises 15 residues. Germline V CDR1 and CDR2: SQVTM, ANQGSEA. V trimming: 5 bases; J trimming: 3 bases; junction bases outside the gene matches: 11. DNA for the CDR3: TGCAGCGTTTTGGGGGATAGACAGGGAACAGATACGCAGTATTTT. Amino acids: CSVLGDRQGTDTQYF.

This clone has only a few counts. The same CDR3 is also encoded by other DNA sequences in this sample. This chain joins TRBV30 and TRBJ1-1; D uncertain. In germline, CDR1 is GTSNPN, CDR2 SVGIG (reference sequence). The CDR3 runs to 13 residues. The V and J ends lost 0 bases and 2 bases respectively, with 7 bases between them. CDR3 loop: CAWSVRGNTEAFF. The DNA for the CDR3 is TGTGCCTGGAGTGTACGGGGAAACACTGAAGCTTTCTTT.

This clone was recorded only once. The chain employs TRBV9 and TRBJ1-2, with a weak D call TRBD1 (6 bases). Germline lookup yields CDR1 SGDLS and CDR2 YYNGEE. The CDR3 covers 15 residues. V lost 3 bases, J lost 4 bases, and 16 bases lay in between. CDR3 protein: CASSAQTGGFYGYTF. The CDR3 DNA is TGTGCCAGCAGCGCCCAGACAGGCGGATTCTATGGCTACACCTTC.

In its sample, this clone was seen a few times. The V and J genes are TRBV25-1 and TRBJ2-3; 9 nucleotides agree with TRBD1. This CDR3 has 15 residues. J gave up 5 bases and V 7 bases, and 10 bases lay outside the gene matches. CDR1 and CDR2 (germline): MGHDK, SYGVNS. The CDR3 loop reads CASTDSGQGLDTQYF. CDR3 in DNA: TGTGCCAGCACCGATTCGGGACAGGGATTAGATACGCAGTATTTT.

This chain connects TRBV30 to TRBJ1-5, with TRBD1 matching 11 bases. CDR3 length: 17 amino acids. Trimming took 1 base from V and 1 from J; bases not matched to a gene: 6. Germline V gene lookup returns CDR1 GTSNPN and CDR2 SVGIG (reference sequence). The CDR3 DNA follows: TGTGCCTGGAGTGAGTGGGGGACAGGGGGAAGCAATCAGCCCCAGCATTTT. It translates to CAWSEWGTGGSNQPQHF.

This clone has more than one count but fewer than ten. The chain combines TRBV9 with TRBJ2-2; 9 bases align to TRBD2. Per the germline V gene, CDR1 is SGDLS and CDR2 is YYNGEE. V trimming: 0 bases; J trimming: 4 bases; junction bases outside the gene matches: 10. This CDR3 comprises 18 residues. CDR3 nucleotide sequence: TGTGCCAGCAGCGTAGGGCTAGCGGGAACGTATGGCACCGGGGAGCTGTTTTTT. This sequence encodes CASSVGLAGTYGTGELFF.

The V call is TRBV19, the J call TRBJ2-7; D is unresolved. V shed 5 bases and J shed 5 bases, with 16 bases lying between them. The CDR3 runs to 14 residues. Germline V gene data show CDR1 as LNHDA and CDR2 as SQIVND (reference sequence). The CDR3 DNA reads as TGTGCCAGTAGTCCGGCCCCGGTGGGCCACGAGCAGTACTTC. This encodes CASSPAPVGHEQYF.

This chain joins TRBV6-5 and TRBJ2-2, with D unclear. Trimming stripped 5 bases from V and 1 base from J, with 2 bases between. The CDR3 runs 12 residues. Germline assignment: CDR1 MNHEY and CDR2 SVGAGI. CDR3 in amino acids: CASSLNTGELFF. The CDR3 nucleotides read TGTGCCAGCAGTCTGAACACCGGGGAGCTGTTTTTT.

This clone was counted between two and nine times. The CDR3 loop is CASSPRLVEGTEAFF. CDR3 nucleotides: TGTGCCAGCAGCCCTCGTCTCGTCGAGGGCACTGAAGCTTTCTTT. This chain connects TRBV7-2 to TRBJ1-1; the D is unclear. CDR3 size: 15 residues. Germline values: CDR1 SGHTA, CDR2 FQGNSA. V was shortened by 5 bases and J by 4 bases, with 17 bases between the two germline ends.

This clone has only a few counts. This chain connects TRBV29-1 to TRBJ1-1, with D possibly matching TRBD1 (6 bases). Deletions cut 4 bases from V and 0 bases from J, with 12 bases between. Germline lookup yields CDR1 SQVTM and CDR2 ANQGSEA. CDR3 length equals 14 residues. This chain's CDR3 is CSVARTEMNTEAFF. The CDR3 DNA reads as TGCAGCGTTGCTCGGACAGAAATGAACACTGAAGCTTTCTTT.

A word on this clone: Distinct nucleotide sequences in the sample also encode this CDR3. The rearrangement links TRBV28 to TRBJ1-1, with TRBD1 matching 9 bases. Per germline, CDR1 MDHEN and CDR2 SYDVKM. The CDR3 totals 14 residues. The junction had 2 bases not matched to a gene; V was cut back by 5 bases and J by 1 base. CDR3 protein: CASSTGQGNTEAFF. DNA for the CDR3: TGTGCCAGCAGTACGGGACAGGGGAACACTGAAGCTTTCTTT.

In its sample, this clone was seen a few times. This chain joins TRBV30 and TRBJ1-4; D uncertain. V shed 0 bases and J shed 8 bases, with 10 bases lying between them. This CDR3 has 13 residues. Germline V gene lookup returns CDR1 GTSNPN and CDR2 SVGIG (reference sequence). The CDR3 spells CAWSVGRREKLFF. Written as DNA, the CDR3 is TGTGCCTGGAGTGTGGGCAGAAGGGAAAAACTGTTTTTT.

The V gene is TRBV7-3, the J gene TRBJ2-1; 9 positions match TRBD2. The V gene's germline CDR1 is SGHTA and CDR2 FQGTGA. The CDR3 length is 15 residues. Trimming removed 1 base from V and 4 bases from J; junction bases left unmatched: 2. CDR3 in DNA: TGTGCCAGCAGCTTAAGACTAGCGGAGTACAATGAGCAGTTCTTC. Its protein is CASSLRLAEYNEQFF.

This chain links TRBV18 with TRBJ2-3; D gene unclear. CDR1 and CDR2 from the germline V gene are KGHSH and LQKENI. The germline V and J ends were trimmed by 6 bases and 2 bases, with 3 bases remaining between them. This CDR3 has 11 residues. For the CDR3, the DNA is TGTGCCAGCTCCGTCACAGATACGCAGTATTTT. Protein sequence: CASSVTDTQYF.

This clone was observed a few times. This same CDR3 is encoded by further DNA sequences in the sample. The V gene is TRBV18, the J gene TRBJ1-1; the D gene is possibly TRBD1 (6 bases). The CDR3 is made up of 13 amino acids. V was pared by 5 bases and J by 1 base, with 8 bases between. Germline V lookup: CDR1 KGHSH, CDR2 LQKENI. CDR3 residues: CASSSDRNTEAFF. CDR3 nucleotides: TGTGCCAGCTCATCGGACAGGAACACTGAAGCTTTCTTT.

To note about this clone: Other DNA sequences in the same sample also yield this CDR3. This chain uses TRBV9 with TRBJ2-1, with D perhaps TRBD2 (6 bases). The CDR3 loop spans 13 amino acids. Germline CDR1 and CDR2: SGDLS and YYNGEE. V was trimmed by 0 bases and J by 7 bases, leaving 8 bases between them. CDR3 DNA sequence: TGTGCCAGCAGCGTAGCTGGAGGGAATGAGCAGTTCTTC. Protein: CASSVAGGNEQFF.

On this clone: The sample holds other DNA sequences that translate to the same CDR3. The chain recombines TRBV18 with TRBJ2-1, with D possibly matching TRBD2 (6 bases). There are 12 residues in the CDR3. CDR1 KGHSH and CDR2 LQKENI come from the germline V gene. The V gene lost 3 bases and the J gene lost 6 bases, with 6 bases spanning the gap. The CDR3 is CASSPGGNEQFF. CDR3 bases: TGTGCCAGCTCACCGGGGGGCAATGAGCAGTTCTTC.

This clone was counted a few times. The chain carries TRBV29-1 and TRBJ1-1; D remains unclear. The germline gives CDR1 SQVTM, CDR2 ANQGSEA. V was cut by 4 bases and J by 7 bases, with 7 bases left in between. The CDR3 is 10 amino acids. The CDR3 sequence: CSVARGEAFF. In DNA form, the CDR3 reads TGCAGCGTTGCTCGGGGTGAAGCTTTCTTT.

This clone was found a few times. V gene TRBV29-1 combines with J gene TRBJ1-1; D not resolved. The CDR3 is made up of 11 amino acids. Per the germline V gene, CDR1 is SQVTM and CDR2 is ANQGSEA. V gave up 6 bases and J gave up 5 bases, with 10 bases separating them. The CDR3 coding sequence is TGCAGCGTCCTTATCTTAACTGAAGCTTTCTTT. Its protein product is CSVLILTEAFF.

The rearrangement uses TRBV7-2 and TRBJ2-3, with 7 bases lining up with TRBD2. Germline CDR1 reads SGHTA; CDR2 reads FQGNSA. The CDR3 totals 16 residues. V shed 4 bases and J 0 bases; nucleotides not matched to a gene: 7. This chain's CDR3 is CASSSSWGGSTDTQYF. The CDR3 nucleotides are TGTGCCAGCAGCTCCTCGTGGGGGGGGAGCACAGATACGCAGTATTTT.

The rearrangement joins TRBV14 to TRBJ1-1; D may be TRBD1 (5 bases). Trimming removed 2 bases at V and 1 base at J, with 17 bases between. This CDR3 has 17 residues. CDR1 is SGHDN, CDR2 FVKESK, per germline. CDR3 sequence (DNA): TGTGCCAGCAGCCAAAAGATAGGCCAGGGCTCGAACACTGAAGCTTTCTTT. It translates to CASSQKIGQGSNTEAFF.